The clone carrying this T cell receptor (beta chain) was seen ten or more times. Its antigen is undetermined. Amplification yielded TCR beta CDR3 regions, with RNA transcripts as the source. HTBI primers were the set used in a first-round RT-PCR of the TCR CDR3. Using its own MiXCR run on the multiplex PCR reads, TCRdb lists one record per CDR3 protein. The table lists fewer than 250,000 distinct CDR3 sequences, 17% of them singletons. Germline CDR1 MDHEN, CDR2 SYDVKM. This CDR3 contains 14 residues. Trimming pared 7 bases from V and 4 bases from J, leaving 16 bases between. This sample is drawn from a study of T cells in Graves' hyperthyroidism and ophthalmopathy. General study findings and limits: The majority of expanded thyroid clonotypes above 0.001 also appeared in blood.

The diagnoses drew upon clinical symptoms, serum thyroxine and TRAb, thyroid ultrasound and orbital computed tomography. This chain links TRBV28 with TRBJ1-2; a weak D match, TRBD1 (5 bases). Sequenced input: blood. The TCR sequence derives from a man between 50 and 59 years old with Graves' hyperthyroidism. The CDR3 bases are TGTGCCAGCAAGACCGGGACCGCGACCTATGGCTACACCTTC. Translated: CASKTGTATYGYTF.